These T cell receptor beta chains were read from a single sample in a study of chemoradiotherapy in HPV16-positive cancers. Generated by immunoSEQ multiplex PCR, the TCRdb table keeps only in-frame clones and is missing some. Of around 9,200 clones listed, around four fifths are singletons. The biological material was taken from a patient who underwent chemoradiotherapy. Receptors originate from a human donor with HPV-associated anogenital cancer. Both conserved end residues are part of each CDR3. A D gene is named only where the DNA matches it firmly. The listing skips clone size in some rows; elsewhere it reads once, few, many or a size class.

J gene: TRBJ1-5; D gene: TRBD1; V gene: TRBV4-1; clone size: -; CDR3 DNA: TGCGCCAGCAGCCAAGAAGGGACAGGCAATCAGCCCCAGCATTTT; CDR3 protein: CASSQEGTGNQPQHF
J gene: TRBJ2-7; D gene: TRBD1; V gene: TRBV28; clone size: -; CDR3 DNA: TGTGCCAGCAGTATTCCGGGACAGATTTTGGAGCAGTACTTC; CDR3 protein: CASSIPGQILEQYF
J gene: TRBJ2-5; D gene: -; V gene: TRBV7-2; clone size: -; CDR3 DNA: TGTGCCAGCAGCCCCGAGGCAGGGTTGGAGACCCAGTACTTC; CDR3 protein: CASSPEAGLETQYF
J gene: TRBJ2-1; D gene: TRBD2; V gene: TRBV10-3; clone size: -; CDR3 DNA: TGTGCCATCAGTGAGTCCCCCCCCGGGACTAGCGGGCCCAATGAGCAGTTCTTC; CDR3 protein: CAISESPPGTSGPNEQFF
J gene: TRBJ1-6; D gene: -; V gene: TRBV11-2; clone size: few; CDR3 DNA: TGTGCCAGCAGCTCGGGACAAGGAGCCTCACCCCTCCACTTT; CDR3 protein: CASSSGQGASPLHF
J gene: TRBJ2-3; D gene: -; V gene: TRBV9; clone size: -; CDR3 DNA: TGTGCCAGCAGCGTATTTGGGGGGGCCCGGGATACGCAGTATTTT; CDR3 protein: CASSVFGGARDTQYF
J gene: TRBJ1-3; D gene: -; V gene: TRBV7-2; clone size: -; CDR3 DNA: TGTGCCAGCTCCTATCGATCTGGAAACACCATATATTTT; CDR3 protein: CASSYRSGNTIYF
J gene: TRBJ1-4; D gene: -; V gene: TRBV9; clone size: -; CDR3 DNA: TGTGCCAGCAGCTCCCCGAACGAGACACCCACTAATGAAAAACTGTTTTTT; CDR3 protein: CASSSPNETPTNEKLFF
J gene: TRBJ1-5; D gene: TRBD1; V gene: TRBV5-1; clone size: -; CDR3 DNA: TGCGCCAGCAGCTTGGGCCCGACAGGGGATAGCAATCAGCCCCAGCATTTT; CDR3 protein: CASSLGPTGDSNQPQHF
J gene: TRBJ2-1; D gene: -; V gene: TRBV9; clone size: -; CDR3 DNA: TGTGCCAGCAGCGTAGCGGGATCCTACAATGAGCAGTTCTTC; CDR3 protein: CASSVAGSYNEQFF
J gene: TRBJ2-2; D gene: -; V gene: TRBV7-2; clone size: -; CDR3 DNA: TGTGCCAGCAGCTTAGCCGGGGACACCGGGGAGCTGTTTTTT; CDR3 protein: CASSLAGDTGELFF
J gene: TRBJ2-2; D gene: TRBD1; V gene: TRBV30; clone size: -; CDR3 DNA: TGTGCCTGGAGTTATACAGGGGCCGGGGAGCTGTTTTTT; CDR3 protein: CAWSYTGAGELFF
J gene: TRBJ2-7; D gene: TRBD1; V gene: TRBV30; clone size: -; CDR3 DNA: TGTGCCTGGAGTGGGACAGGGCGCGAGCAGTACTTC; CDR3 protein: CAWSGTGREQYF
J gene: TRBJ2-1; D gene: TRBD1; V gene: TRBV7-3; clone size: -; CDR3 DNA: TGTGCCAGCAGCTTAGACAGGGGTCCCGGCAATGAGCAGTTCTTC; CDR3 protein: CASSLDRGPGNEQFF
J gene: TRBJ2-3; D gene: TRBD2; V gene: TRBV19; clone size: -; CDR3 DNA: TGTGCCAGTAGTATTGGGCAGCGGGAGAAGATCACAGATACGCAGTATTTT; CDR3 protein: CASSIGQREKITDTQYF
J gene: TRBJ2-7; D gene: TRBD2; V gene: TRBV7-9; clone size: -; CDR3 DNA: TGTGCCAGCAGCTTATATAGCGGGGGGTTCGCCGGAGAGCAGTACTTC; CDR3 protein: CASSLYSGGFAGEQYF
J gene: TRBJ2-5; D gene: TRBD2; V gene: TRBV7-2; clone size: -; CDR3 DNA: TGTGCCAGCCTAAGGTCTGGGGGGGTAGGGGAGACCCAGTACTTC; CDR3 protein: CASLRSGGVGETQYF
J gene: TRBJ1-3; D gene: -; V gene: TRBV9; clone size: -; CDR3 DNA: TGTGCCAGCAGCGTAGCTCCGGAGTCTGGAAACACCATATATTTT; CDR3 protein: CASSVAPESGNTIYF
J gene: TRBJ1-5; D gene: TRBD1; V gene: TRBV19; clone size: once; CDR3 DNA: TGTGCCAGTAGTGCCGGGGGGGGACAGGGAAATCAGCCCCAGCATTTT; CDR3 protein: CASSAGGGQGNQPQHF
J gene: TRBJ2-2; D gene: -; V gene: TRBV11-3; clone size: -; CDR3 DNA: TGTGCCAGCAGCGGGTACAGGAACACCGGGGAGCTGTTTTTT; CDR3 protein: CASSGYRNTGELFF
J gene: TRBJ1-2; D gene: TRBD1; V gene: TRBV7-6; clone size: few; CDR3 DNA: TGTGCCAGCAGCCCCTGGGACAGAGACTATGGCTACACCTTC; CDR3 protein: CASSPWDRDYGYTF
J gene: TRBJ2-5; D gene: -; V gene: TRBV14; clone size: -; CDR3 DNA: TGTGCCAGCAGCCGAGGGGGAGGGGAGACCCAGTACTTC; CDR3 protein: CASSRGGGETQYF
J gene: TRBJ2-5; D gene: -; V gene: TRBV7-2; clone size: -; CDR3 DNA: TGTGCCAGCAGCCTGCTTTATCTTTGGGGCGCCCAGTACTTC; CDR3 protein: CASSLLYLWGAQYF
J gene: TRBJ1-2; D gene: -; V gene: TRBV10-3; clone size: -; CDR3 DNA: TGTGCCATCAGTGACGGACCGGCCATAAATGGCTACACCTTC; CDR3 protein: CAISDGPAINGYTF
J gene: TRBJ2-1; D gene: TRBD1; V gene: TRBV7-2; clone size: -; CDR3 DNA: TGTGCCAGCAGCAGAAGGTCCTCCGGGACAGGGCAGGTCAATGAGCAGTTCTTC; CDR3 protein: CASSRRSSGTGQVNEQFF
J gene: TRBJ1-2; D gene: TRBD1; V gene: TRBV19; clone size: -; CDR3 DNA: TGTGCCAGCTCACGGACAGGGCGGGACTATGGCTACACCTTC; CDR3 protein: CASSRTGRDYGYTF
J gene: TRBJ2-2; D gene: -; V gene: TRBV14; clone size: -; CDR3 DNA: TGTGCCAGCAGCCAAGTCCAGGGAACCGGGGAGCTGTTTTTT; CDR3 protein: CASSQVQGTGELFF
J gene: TRBJ2-5; D gene: -; V gene: TRBV7-3; clone size: once; CDR3 DNA: TGTGCCAGCAGCTTGACAGGCCTCCAAGAGACCCAGTACTTC; CDR3 protein: CASSLTGLQETQYF
J gene: TRBJ2-5; D gene: -; V gene: TRBV28; clone size: -; CDR3 DNA: TGTGCCAGCAGCTCAAATACAGGGTATGGAGAGACCCAGTACTTC; CDR3 protein: CASSSNTGYGETQYF
J gene: TRBJ2-7; D gene: TRBD2; V gene: TRBV7-9; clone size: once; CDR3 DNA: TGTGCCAGCAGCTTAAGCGGGGGGCGACTTTACGAGCAGTACTTC; CDR3 protein: CASSLSGGRLYEQYF
J gene: TRBJ1-5; D gene: TRBD1; V gene: TRBV4-1; clone size: -; CDR3 DNA: TGCGCCAGCAGCCAAGAGGGGACAGGAAATCAGCCCCAGCATTTT; CDR3 protein: CASSQEGTGNQPQHF
J gene: TRBJ2-7; D gene: -; V gene: TRBV10-3; clone size: -; CDR3 DNA: TGTGCCATCAGTGAGTCCACAGGAAAAGTCGGGCAGTACTTC; CDR3 protein: CAISESTGKVGQYF
J gene: TRBJ2-1; D gene: TRBD1; V gene: TRBV5-1; clone size: -; CDR3 DNA: TGCGCCAGCAGCTTGGGCGAGGGACAGAACAATGAGCAGTTCTTC; CDR3 protein: CASSLGEGQNNEQFF
J gene: TRBJ1-3; D gene: TRBD1; V gene: TRBV19; clone size: -; CDR3 DNA: TGTGCCAGTAGTCCCAGGGGGCTTCACTCTGGAAACACCATATATTTT; CDR3 protein: CASSPRGLHSGNTIYF
J gene: TRBJ1-3; D gene: TRBD1; V gene: TRBV4-3; clone size: -; CDR3 DNA: TGCGCCAGCAGCCAAGTAGGGGGCATTGACACCATATATTTT; CDR3 protein: CASSQVGGIDTIYF
J gene: TRBJ2-5; D gene: -; V gene: TRBV5-4; clone size: -; CDR3 DNA: TGTGCCAGCAGCTCCACAGGGACAAAAGAGACCCAGTACTTC; CDR3 protein: CASSSTGTKETQYF
J gene: TRBJ1-5; D gene: -; V gene: TRBV5-1; clone size: once; CDR3 DNA: TGCGCCAGCAGCAGGGACAGCAATCAGCCCCAGCATTTT; CDR3 protein: CASSRDSNQPQHF
J gene: TRBJ2-1; D gene: TRBD2; V gene: TRBV7-9; clone size: -; CDR3 DNA: TGTGCCAGCAGCCGTTTGGCGGGGGACTCCTACAATGAGCAGTTCTTC; CDR3 protein: CASSRLAGDSYNEQFF
J gene: TRBJ1-1; D gene: -; V gene: TRBV6-4; clone size: -; CDR3 DNA: TGTGCCAGCAGTGACTCTTCAGAGGGTGCAGCTTTCTTT; CDR3 protein: CASSDSSEGAAFF
J gene: TRBJ2-1; D gene: -; V gene: TRBV29-1; clone size: -; CDR3 DNA: TGCAGCGTTGGTAAGGGGGTGGGGGATGAGCAGTTCTTC; CDR3 protein: CSVGKGVGDEQFF
J gene: TRBJ1-1; D gene: -; V gene: TRBV29-1; clone size: -; CDR3 DNA: TGCAGCGTTGAAGGTGGCCGGGGGAACACTGAAGCTTTCTTT; CDR3 protein: CSVEGGRGNTEAFF
J gene: TRBJ1-2; D gene: TRBD1; V gene: TRBV5-1; clone size: -; CDR3 DNA: TGCGCCAGCAGCGAAGGAGGGGGCTTTGGCTACACCTTC; CDR3 protein: CASSEGGGFGYTF
J gene: TRBJ1-1; D gene: -; V gene: TRBV21-1; clone size: -; CDR3 DNA: TGTGCCAGCAGCAAAGACAGACGCGGGAACACTGAAGCTTTCTTT; CDR3 protein: CASSKDRRGNTEAFF
J gene: TRBJ2-3; D gene: -; V gene: TRBV19; clone size: -; CDR3 DNA: TGTGCCAGTAGTATGGGGGCACGGACCAAGGGAGATACGCAGTATTTT; CDR3 protein: CASSMGARTKGDTQYF
J gene: TRBJ2-5; D gene: -; V gene: TRBV27; clone size: -; CDR3 DNA: TGTGCCAGCGGGGGGGGGCCGGGTGGGAGGGAGACCCAGTACTTC; CDR3 protein: CASGGGPGGRETQYF
J gene: TRBJ1-2; D gene: -; V gene: TRBV19; clone size: -; CDR3 DNA: TGTGCCAGTAGTATTTCAGGAGACTATGGCTACACCTTC; CDR3 protein: CASSISGDYGYTF
J gene: TRBJ2-1; D gene: -; V gene: TRBV19; clone size: -; CDR3 DNA: TGTGCCAGTAGTATGGCCGGGTACAATGAGCAGTTCTTC; CDR3 protein: CASSMAGYNEQFF
J gene: TRBJ1-1; D gene: -; V gene: TRBV5-1; clone size: once; CDR3 DNA: TGCGCCAGCAGAGACCAGGGGAACACTGAAGCTTTCTTT; CDR3 protein: CASRDQGNTEAFF
J gene: TRBJ2-1; D gene: TRBD2; V gene: TRBV10-1; clone size: -; CDR3 DNA: TGCGCCAGCAGTGATCTCCGGACTAGCGGCTCCTACAATGAGCAGTTCTTC; CDR3 protein: CASSDLRTSGSYNEQFF
J gene: TRBJ1-2; D gene: TRBD1; V gene: TRBV28; clone size: -; CDR3 DNA: TGTGCCAGCAGTATAACAGGGGGGGACTATGGCTACACCTTC; CDR3 protein: CASSITGGDYGYTF